This T cell receptor (beta chain) was profiled in a study of blood T cell repertoires in COVID-19. About the research overall: Researchers got acute and convalescent COVID-19 samples from the United States, Italy and Spain.

This clone has just one count. Per the original methods: The authors estimated nucleated cell counts from reference gene primer amplification. Sequencing used immunoSEQ multiplex PCR; TCRdb keeps in-frame clones, though not all of them. V, J and clone size reflect that table, while D and trimming were determined from the DNA. The data show approximately 140,000 clones, 84% seen once. The material sequenced was peripheral blood. The source of this sequence is a man aged 55-75 years with acute or convalescent COVID-19.

The CDR3 region is CASSQEGLRTSGRVQYF. CDR3 nucleotides: TGCGCCAGCAGCCAAGAGGGGCTGCGGACTAGCGGGAGAGTTCAGTACTTC. This chain connects TRBV4-1 to TRBJ2-7; 13 bases match TRBD2. Germline V lookup: CDR1 MGHRA, CDR2 YSYEKL. This CDR3 is 17 amino acids long. V was clipped by 0 bases and J by 10 bases; unmatched bases: 12.